Following are 22 T cell receptor beta chains from one sample sequenced in a study of T-cell reconstitution after alpha-beta-depleted transplantation in children. The TCRbeta library was prepared with unique molecular identifiers. One entry per CDR3 protein results from TCRdb running MiXCR on the PCR reads. The sample has about 360,000 distinct CDR3 sequences; roughly 13% are singletons. The material was PBMCs, obtained from the stem cell graft. Every receptor here comes from a human donor who donated a stem cell graft to a child with Fanconi anemia.

This clonotype was observed many times. V is TRBV7-2 and J is TRBJ2-2; D is tentatively TRBD1 or TRBD2 (6 bases each). CDR3 length: 15 amino acids. V lost 3 bases, J lost 5 bases, and 13 bases lay in between. Germline V gene lookup returns CDR1 SGHTA and CDR2 FQGNSA. The CDR3 loop reads CASSFGGTITGELFF. As DNA, the CDR3 is TGTGCCAGCAGCTTCGGAGGGACAATAACCGGGGAGCTGTTTTTT.

This clonotype has just a few counts. J is TRBJ2-3 and V is TRBV29-1, with D perhaps matching TRBD1 or TRBD2 (5 bases each). V gave up 6 bases and J gave up 3 bases, with 16 bases separating them. The CDR3 is made up of 14 amino acids. Per the germline V gene, CDR1 is SQVTM and CDR2 is ANQGSEA. CDR3 in amino acids: CSVQRGLGTDTQYF. CDR3 sequence (DNA): TGCAGCGTACAACGGGGCCTAGGGACAGATACGCAGTATTTT.

The CDR3 bases are TGTGCCAGCCAGAAAGAGAGCACCGGGGAGCTGTTTTTT. Translated: CASQKESTGELFF. This chain links TRBV4-2 with TRBJ2-2, with D unresolved. From germline, CDR1 is LGHNA and CDR2 YNFKEQ. The CDR3 covers 13 residues. V shed 8 bases and J shed 4 bases, with 11 bases lying between them.

CDR3 region: CSVSRTGDAEQYF. For the CDR3, the DNA is TGCAGCGTTTCGCGGACAGGGGATGCCGAGCAGTACTTC. This sequence joins TRBV29-1 and TRBJ2-7; 9 bases are a match to TRBD1. The CDR3 consists of 13 residues. Per germline, CDR1 SQVTM and CDR2 ANQGSEA. Trimming removed 5 bases from V and 6 bases from J; junction bases left unmatched: 8.

This clonotype was recorded at least ten times. This CDR3 is CASSFTGGSSYEQYF. In DNA form, the CDR3 reads TGCGCCAGCAGCTTCACCGGGGGGAGCTCCTACGAGCAGTACTTC. This chain connects TRBV5-1 to TRBJ2-7, with 7 bases aligning to TRBD2. V shed 2 bases, J shed 0 bases, and the junction held 5 bases outside the gene matches. The CDR3 has 15 residues. Germline CDR1 SGHRS, CDR2 YFSETQ.

The chain carries TRBV5-5 and TRBJ1-1, with D perhaps matching TRBD1 (5 bases). CDR1 SGHKS and CDR2 YYEKEE come from the germline V gene (reference sequence). The length of the CDR3 is 13 residues. The V gene lost 7 bases and the J gene lost 5 bases, with 15 bases spanning the gap. The CDR3 DNA is TGTGCCAGCCACCTAGGGGCGGGAACTGAAGCTTTCTTT. Its translation is CASHLGAGTEAFF.

This chain links TRBV5-8 with TRBJ2-7; TRBD1 matches at 12 bases. The V segment lost 4 bases and the J segment 6 bases; nucleotides outside the gene matches: 14. The CDR3 covers 17 residues. The V gene's germline CDR1 is SGHTS and CDR2 YDEGEE. CDR3 in DNA: TGTGCCAGCAGCCCGGGACAGGGGGCCGGGGGTCGGGTCGAGCAGTACTTC. Its protein is CASSPGQGAGGRVEQYF.

V is TRBV12-3 or TRBV12-4 and J is TRBJ2-1; TRBD2 matches at 7 bases. V shed 9 bases and J 5 bases; nucleotides not matched to a gene: 7. The CDR3 runs 13 residues. The CDR3 is CASAPSGHNEQFF. In DNA, the CDR3 is TGTGCCAGTGCCCCTAGCGGCCACAATGAGCAGTTCTTC.

The chain recombines TRBV3-1 with TRBJ2-1, with D hard to call. V was clipped by 4 bases and J by 8 bases, with 15 bases between them. The CDR3 has 14 amino acids. Germline CDR1 is LGHDT and CDR2 is YNNKEL (reference sequence). The CDR3 sequence: CASSPKGSEDEQFF. The CDR3 coding sequence is TGTGCCAGCAGCCCAAAAGGGTCCGAGGATGAGCAGTTCTTC.

The table lists this clonotype with a few counts. The rearrangement joins TRBV12-3 or TRBV12-4 to TRBJ1-5, with D perhaps matching TRBD1 (6 bases). The V and J ends lost 6 bases and 6 bases respectively, with 15 bases between them. The CDR3 extends over 14 amino acids. The CDR3 protein is CASSITGIGQPQHF. CDR3 nucleotides: TGTGCCAGCAGCATAACAGGGATTGGTCAGCCCCAGCATTTT.

This clonotype was counted only a few times. CDR3 DNA sequence: TGTGCCAGCAGCCCCATCTTCCAGGGTGGCTATGGCTACACCTTC. It codes for CASSPIFQGGYGYTF. The chain is built from TRBV3-1 and TRBJ1-2, with D possibly TRBD1 on 5 matching bases. Germline-derived CDR1 and CDR2 are LGHDT and YNNKEL (reference sequence). The CDR3 is 15 residues long. V lost 4 bases, J lost 4 bases, and 16 bases lay in between.

The chain joins TRBV11-2 to TRBJ2-5; D gene unclear. Trimming pared 2 bases from V and 4 bases from J, leaving 11 bases between. This CDR3 is built from 14 residues. Germline loops: CDR1 SGHAT, CDR2 FQNNGV. CDR3 amino acids: CASSLPTNIETQYF. CDR3 nucleotides: TGTGCCAGCAGCTTACCCACGAATATAGAGACCCAGTACTTC. Full variable domain (missing parts from reference TRBV11-2 and TRBJ2-5): EAGVAQSPRYKIIEKRQSVAFWCNPISGHATLYWYQQILGQGPKLLIQFQNNGVVDDSQLPKDRFSAERLKGVDSTLKIQPAKLEDSAVYLCASSLPTNIETQYFGPGTRLLVL.

In this sample, this clonotype turned up a few times. This chain uses TRBV29-1 with TRBJ1-1; D call uncertain. V shed 7 bases and J shed 1 base, with 16 bases lying between them. Germline assignment: CDR1 SQVTM and CDR2 ANQGSEA. This CDR3 is built from 14 residues. The CDR3 is CSADLGGPNTEAFF. Written as DNA, the CDR3 is TGCAGCGCTGATCTCGGAGGCCCGAACACTGAAGCTTTCTTT.

This clonotype has ten or more counts. The chain employs TRBV7-8 and TRBJ2-1; the match to TRBD1 covers 10 bases. The CDR3 has 15 residues. The V segment lost 4 bases and the J segment 9 bases; nucleotides outside the gene matches: 9. Germline CDR1 reads SGHVS; CDR2 reads FQNEAQ. CDR3 DNA sequence: TGTGCCAGCAGCTCAGGGGGACAGGGGACTGGTGAGCAGTTCTTC. Residues: CASSSGGQGTGEQFF.

This clonotype was seen a few times. V usage is TRBV29-1 and J usage is TRBJ2-2; TRBD1 aligns across 9 bases. Germline V lookup: CDR1 SQVTM, CDR2 ANQGSEA. The CDR3 spans 14 residues. The junction had 10 bases not matched to a gene; V was cut back by 6 bases and J by 8 bases. The CDR3 reads CSVPGQGRDGELFF. The CDR3 DNA follows: TGCAGCGTGCCGGGACAGGGAAGGGATGGGGAGCTGTTTTTT.

This clonotype came up a few times. V usage is TRBV5-1 and J usage is TRBJ2-5, with D possibly matching TRBD1 (5 bases). The CDR3 is 14 amino acids. CDR1 and CDR2 (germline): SGHRS, YFSETQ. V lost 3 bases and J lost 1, with 10 bases in between. This CDR3 reads CASSSDTTQETQYF. The DNA of the CDR3 is TGCGCCAGCAGCTCGGACACGACCCAAGAGACCCAGTACTTC.

The genes are TRBV2 and TRBJ1-2, with no clear D. Per the germline V gene, CDR1 is SNHLY and CDR2 is FYNNEI. CDR3 length equals 14 residues. Between the trimmed V and J ends, which lost 8 bases and 1 base, there was a span of 14 bases. The CDR3 sequence: CASRGNSINYGYTF. The CDR3 region has the DNA TGTGCCAGCCGCGGTAACAGCATTAACTATGGCTACACCTTC.

Ten or more counts support this clonotype. The V and J genes are TRBV6-2 or TRBV6-3 and TRBJ1-5; D gene uncertain. The germline V gene encodes CDR1 MNHEY and CDR2 SVGEGT. V lost 7 bases to trimming and J lost 0 bases, with 10 bases between them. There are 14 residues in the CDR3. CDR3 amino acids: CASTDRNSNQPQHF. The CDR3 nucleotides read TGTGCCAGCACGGATCGCAATAGCAATCAGCCCCAGCATTTT.

The chain carries TRBV18 and TRBJ2-1; weak D call: TRBD1 (5 bases). Trimming stripped 0 bases from V and 4 bases from J, with 10 bases between. The germline gives CDR1 KGHSH, CDR2 LQKENI. This CDR3 region has 15 residues. The CDR3 spells CASSPPARVYNEQFF. CDR3 DNA sequence: TGTGCCAGCTCACCACCCGCCAGGGTTTACAATGAGCAGTTCTTC. Together with reference TRBV18 and TRBJ2-1, the CDR3 gives the full variable domain: NAGVMQNPRHLVRRRGQEARLRCSPMKGHSHVYWYRQLPEEGLKFMVYLQKENIIDESGMPKERFSAEFPKEGPSILRIQQVVRGDSAAYFCASSPPARVYNEQFFGPGTRLTVL.

This clonotype was observed at least ten times. The chain employs TRBV5-5 and TRBJ1-2, with D tentatively TRBD1 (5 bases). CDR3 length: 14 amino acids. V gave up 4 bases and J gave up 3 bases, with 13 bases separating them. CDR1 is SGHKS, CDR2 YYEKEE, per germline (reference sequence). The CDR3 DNA is TGTGCCAGCAGCGGGGACGGAACTTACTATGGCTACACCTTC. As protein: CASSGDGTYYGYTF.

This clonotype was picked up a small number of times. The chain combines TRBV5-1 with TRBJ2-1, with TRBD1 as a possible D gene (5 bases). Germline V gene lookup returns CDR1 SGHRS and CDR2 YFSETQ. The CDR3 is made up of 14 amino acids. The V end lost 2 bases, the J end lost 5 bases, and 11 bases lay between the germline ends. The DNA of the CDR3 is TGCGCCAGCAGCTTAGATACAGGAGACAATGAGCAGTTCTTC. Translated: CASSLDTGDNEQFF. The variable domain in full, with the rest retrieved from reference TRBV5-1 and TRBJ2-1, is KAGVTQTPRYLIKTRGQQVTLSCSPISGHRSVSWYQQTPGQGLQFLFEYFSETQRNKGNFPGRFSGRQFSNSRSEMNVSTLELGDSALYLCASSLDTGDNEQFFGPGTRLTVL.

The genes are TRBV20-1 and TRBJ1-4; D may be TRBD1 (6 bases). This CDR3 comprises 13 residues. Between the trimmed V and J ends, which lost 6 bases and 3 bases, there was a span of 11 bases. Germline values: CDR1 DFQATT, CDR2 SNEGSKA (reference sequence). The CDR3 is CSAPQGPNEKLFF. The CDR3 nucleotides are TGCAGTGCCCCGCAGGGGCCTAATGAAAAACTGTTTTTT.